The source of this TCR beta chain is a study of healthy donors' naive CD4 and CD8 T cells. Sorting defined naive CD4+ as CD4+CD8-CD45RO-CD45RA+ and naive CD8+ as CD8+CD4-CD45RA+CD27bright. CDR3 length: 14 amino acids. V was trimmed by 5 bases and J by 6 bases, leaving 13 bases between them. The germline gives CDR1 MNHEY, CDR2 SMNVEV (reference sequence). The study's findings and limits: Bulk sequencing left alpha and beta chains unpaired.

This clonotype has just a few counts. Antigen specificity is unknown. Each TCR library used roughly 510 ng of total RNA and a linear amplification protocol. Source study methods: Sequencing covered 78,498 rearranged alpha-chain transcripts across roughly 5 healthy donors. From the reads, TCRdb called clonotypes with MiXCR, one entry per CDR3 protein. V and J calls and clone size were set by TCRdb, not the authors. The sample lists 180,000 or so distinct CDR3 sequences, around 74% occurring once. This clonotype was obtained from a pool of human donors in good health; the sample pools cells from several healthy donors. The chain employs TRBV27 and TRBJ2-2; D is unresolved. Sequencing used naive CD4+ and CD8+ T cells sorted from blood, pooled from several donors. In nucleotides, the CDR3 is TGTGCCAGCAGTCTCTACCTACTCTCCGGGGAGCTGTTTTTT. Encoded protein: CASSLYLLSGELFF.